These 27 T cell receptor beta chains came from one sample sequenced in a study of Ad26.COV2.S vaccination and SARS-CoV-2 variants. This sample's treatment: about 20 received Ad26.COV2.S at low or high dose, single or two shots; several received placebo; per-sample allocation not given. Sampling took place 63 days after the first vaccine or placebo injection. TCRdb's copy holds only in-frame clones and misses some; the assay was immunoSEQ multiplex PCR. The data hold about 430,000 clones, with 80% to 95% observed a single time. Specimen: peripheral blood, collected in a trial of Ad26.COV2.S vaccine versus placebo. The receptors were sampled from a person between 18 and 65 years old who received the Ad26.COV2.S COVID-19 vaccine or a placebo.

The chain joins TRBV27 to TRBJ1-5, with D perhaps TRBD1 (5 bases). The germline gives CDR1 MNHEY, CDR2 SMNVEV (reference sequence). V was trimmed by 0 bases and J by 0 bases, leaving 9 bases between them. CDR3 length equals 16 residues. CDR3: CASSLSSGDSNQPQHF. CDR3 nucleotide sequence: TGTGCCAGCAGTTTATCGTCGGGGGATAGCAATCAGCCCCAGCATTTT.

Points on this clone: This CDR3 is also generated by other DNA sequences in the sample. The chain couples TRBV29-1 to TRBJ1-1; D remains ambiguous. Trimming took off 2 bases at V and 1 base at J, with 5 bases between the two ends. The germline CDR1 and CDR2 sequences are SQVTM and ANQGSEA. This CDR3 region has 12 residues. The CDR3 here is CSVEKGNTEAFF. The DNA of the CDR3 is TGCAGCGTTGAAAAAGGGAACACTGAAGCTTTCTTT. Supplemented by reference TRBV29-1 and TRBJ1-1, the full variable domain reads SAVISQKPSRDICQRGTSLTIQCQVDSQVTMMFWYRQQPGQSLTLIATANQGSEATYESGFVIDKFPISRPNLTFSTLTVSNMSPEDSSIYLCSVEKGNTEAFFGQGTRLTVV.

V usage is TRBV7-9 and J usage is TRBJ1-1; a weak D match, TRBD1 (5 bases). The CDR3 sequence is 13 residues long. Germline V gene sequence: CDR1 SEHNR, CDR2 FQNEAQ (reference sequence). V lost 5 bases, J lost 2 bases, and 9 bases lay in between. The CDR3: CASSPGTNTEAFF. The CDR3, as DNA: TGTGCCAGCAGCCCCGGGACTAACACTGAAGCTTTCTTT.

V gene TRBV5-1 combines with J gene TRBJ2-1; 10 bases map to TRBD2. CDR1 is SGHRS, CDR2 YFSETQ, per germline. CDR3 size: 15 residues. V lost 7 bases to trimming and J lost 7 bases; unmatched junction nucleotides: 11. CDR3 sequence: CASERLAGAGNEQFF. The CDR3 coding sequence is TGCGCCAGCGAGAGGCTAGCGGGAGCGGGGAATGAGCAGTTCTTC.

This chain uses TRBV21-1 with TRBJ1-2. TRBV21-1 is an annotated pseudogene. This CDR3 contains 15 residues. In DNA, the CDR3 is TGTGCCAGCAGCAAAGATTCTGAAGGGAGGGATGGCTACACCTTC. This translates into CASSKDSEGRDGYTF.

J is TRBJ2-7 and V is TRBV5-1; TRBD1 might be the D (6 bases). Looked up from germline, CDR1 is SGHRS and CDR2 is YFSETQ. V lost 2 bases, J lost 6 bases, and 18 bases lay in between. The CDR3 loop spans 15 amino acids. The CDR3 here is CASSLYSGTYSEQYF. CDR3 nucleotides: TGCGCCAGCAGCTTATACTCCGGGACATACAGCGAGCAGTACTTC.

The gene calls are TRBV29-1 and TRBJ2-1; 12 bases are shared with TRBD2. The CDR3 runs to 16 residues. The V segment lost 4 bases and the J segment 6 bases; nucleotides outside the gene matches: 10. Looked up from germline, CDR1 is SQVTM and CDR2 is ANQGSEA. The CDR3 sequence is CSVVPLTSGSGNEQFF. In DNA, the CDR3 is TGCAGCGTTGTTCCCCTGACTAGCGGGAGTGGCAATGAGCAGTTCTTC.

The chain uses TRBV5-1 and TRBJ2-3; 10 nucleotides align to TRBD2. The CDR3 loop spans 15 amino acids. Trimming removed 6 bases from V and 5 bases from J; junction bases left unmatched: 9. Germline V gene data show CDR1 as SGHRS and CDR2 as YFSETQ. The CDR3 spells CASTQAGGPGDTQYF. The DNA of the CDR3 is TGCGCCAGCACTCAAGCGGGAGGGCCTGGAGATACGCAGTATTTT.

This chain links TRBV19 with TRBJ1-5; TRBD1 matches 8 bases. The trim removed 2 bases at V and 7 bases at J, leaving 4 bases unmatched. Germline CDR1 LNHDA, CDR2 SQIVND (reference sequence). CDR3 length equals 14 residues. The CDR3 loop is CASSIQGARQPQHF. The CDR3 coding sequence is TGTGCCAGTAGTATACAGGGGGCGCGCCAGCCCCAGCATTTT.

V is TRBV11-2 and J is TRBJ2-1; perhaps TRBD2 as D (5 bases). The CDR3 covers 14 residues. Trimming left V 8 bases short and J 3 bases short, with 14 bases between. Germline V gene lookup returns CDR1 SGHAT and CDR2 FQNNGV. The CDR3: CASGGIANYNEQFF. The CDR3 region has the DNA TGTGCCAGCGGAGGAATAGCGAACTACAATGAGCAGTTCTTC.

The V gene is TRBV6-5, the J gene TRBJ2-7; D is perhaps TRBD1 (6 bases). This CDR3 spans 15 amino acids. Germline V gene lookup returns CDR1 MNHEY and CDR2 SVGAGI. Trimming removed 2 bases from V and 2 bases from J, with 13 bases in between. The CDR3 protein is CASSYGQGSTYEQYF. The CDR3 coding sequence is TGTGCCAGCAGTTACGGGCAGGGGAGCACCTACGAGCAGTACTTC.

Regarding this clone: The same CDR3 is also encoded by other DNA sequences in this sample. The CDR3: CASSPRDRPYYEQYF. The CDR3 DNA reads TGTGCCAGCAGCCCACGGGACAGGCCCTACTACGAGCAGTACTTC. The chain combines TRBV7-9 with TRBJ2-7, with 8 bases aligning to TRBD1. This CDR3 is built from 15 residues. Per germline, CDR1 SEHNR and CDR2 FQNEAQ (reference sequence). The junction had 9 bases not matched to a gene; V was cut back by 5 bases and J by 3 bases.

As DNA, the CDR3 is TGCGCCAGCAGCCAAGATATGGCCACTTCGGTCGAACAGTACTTC. This gives the protein CASSQDMATSVEQYF. The genes are TRBV4-1 and TRBJ2-7; D remains unclear. This CDR3 has 15 amino acids. Trimming shortened V by 0 bases and J by 10 bases, and 19 bases separated the two germline ends. CDR1 is MGHRA and CDR2 is YSYEKL in the germline V gene.

The rearrangement links TRBV6-5 to TRBJ2-3; 9 bases match TRBD1. The CDR3 covers 15 residues. Germline CDR1 reads MNHEY; CDR2 reads SVGAGI. The trim removed 2 bases at V and 3 bases at J, leaving 3 bases unmatched. Here the CDR3 reads CASSYTGTGTDTQYF. Written as DNA, the CDR3 is TGTGCCAGCAGTTACACCGGGACAGGGACAGATACGCAGTATTTT.

The chain employs TRBV4-1 and TRBJ1-2; TRBD1 aligns across 8 bases. J gave up 0 bases and V 1 base, and 10 bases lay outside the gene matches. The germline V gene encodes CDR1 MGHRA and CDR2 YSYEKL. The length of the CDR3 is 18 residues. CDR3 sequence reads: CASSQAPGQVQANYGYTF. The CDR3 DNA is TGCGCCAGCAGCCAAGCCCCGGGACAGGTACAAGCTAACTATGGCTACACCTTC.

The gene calls are TRBV6-5 and TRBJ2-7; 8 bases are shared with TRBD1. With V trimmed by 6 bases and J by 2 bases, 6 bases remained unmatched. The CDR3 loop spans 14 amino acids. CDR1 is MNHEY and CDR2 is SVGAGI in the germline V gene. The CDR3: CASRSGQGTYEQYF. CDR3 nucleotide sequence: TGTGCCAGCAGGAGCGGACAGGGTACCTACGAGCAGTACTTC.

The rearrangement joins TRBV5-4 to TRBJ2-7, with TRBD1 identical over 7 bases. CDR3 length: 15 residues. The V gene end was trimmed by 0 bases and the J gene end by 6 bases; junction bases not matched to a gene: 9. CDR1 is SGHNT, CDR2 YYREEE, per germline (reference sequence). The CDR3 loop reads CASSLAQGQSPEQYF. The CDR3 region has the DNA TGTGCCAGCAGCTTGGCCCAGGGACAGTCTCCCGAGCAGTACTTC.

The J gene is TRBJ2-7, the V gene TRBV6-5, with 8 positions matching TRBD1. CDR3 length: 14 amino acids. V lost 5 bases, J lost 2 bases, and 5 bases stayed unmatched. Germline V lookup: CDR1 MNHEY, CDR2 SVGAGI. The CDR3 DNA follows: TGTGCCAGCAGTAGACAGGGGTTGACCTACGAGCAGTACTTC. Translated, it gives CASSRQGLTYEQYF.

A few counts support this clone. The CDR3, as DNA: TGTGCCAGCAGCCCACGATTGGGAGGGCTTAATGAGCAGTTCTTC. Encoded protein: CASSPRLGGLNEQFF. The chain carries TRBV7-9 and TRBJ2-1, with TRBD2 matching over 7 bases. The CDR3 loop spans 15 amino acids. The J segment lost 7 bases and the V segment lost 5 bases, leaving 11 bases of the junction unmatched. The V gene's germline CDR1 is SEHNR and CDR2 FQNEAQ (reference sequence).

The genes are TRBV5-8 and TRBJ2-1; 11 bases are a match to TRBD2. Germline V CDR1 and CDR2: SGHTS, YDEGEE. J gave up 5 bases and V 6 bases, and 16 bases lay outside the gene matches. This CDR3 region has 18 residues. The CDR3 DNA reads TGTGCCAGCACCCTCGGGCTAGCGGGAGGCGTCGGGGACAATGAGCAGTTCTTC. Translated: CASTLGLAGGVGDNEQFF.

The sample holds one count of this clone. The V and J genes are TRBV11-2 and TRBJ2-3; TRBD1 might be the D (6 bases). Trimming took 4 bases from V and 4 from J, leaving 18 bases between them. CDR3 length equals 16 residues. CDR1 SGHAT and CDR2 FQNNGV come from the germline V gene. The CDR3 spells CASSSEQGSKADTQYF. CDR3 bases: TGTGCCAGCAGCTCCGAACAGGGAAGCAAGGCAGATACGCAGTATTTT.

The chain employs TRBV4-1 and TRBJ2-7; D call uncertain. The CDR3 contains 16 residues. The V end was cut by 0 bases, the J end by 4 bases, with 16 bases between. Per germline, CDR1 MGHRA and CDR2 YSYEKL. In nucleotides, the CDR3 is TGCGCCAGCAGCCAAGACCAATACAGAGACCTTTACGAGCAGTACTTC. The encoded protein is CASSQDQYRDLYEQYF.

V is TRBV9 and J is TRBJ2-2, with D perhaps TRBD1 (5 bases). This CDR3 is 19 amino acids long. Between the trimmed V and J ends, which lost 4 bases and 0 bases, there was a span of 22 bases. Germline V gene data show CDR1 as SGDLS and CDR2 as YYNGEE. This CDR3 reads CASSPPIKGNTSNTGELFF. DNA for the CDR3: TGTGCCAGCAGCCCACCGATAAAGGGGAACACCTCGAACACCGGGGAGCTGTTTTTT.

This sequence joins TRBV3-1 (or the pseudogene TRBV3-2) and TRBJ2-1; 11 positions agree with TRBD2. Germline CDR1 reads LGHDT; CDR2 reads YNNKEL (reference sequence). V lost 0 bases and J lost 4; bases outside the gene matches: 2. CDR3 length equals 16 residues. The CDR3, as DNA: TGTGCCAGCAGCCAAGAGCTAGCGGGAGGTTACAATGAGCAGTTCTTC. It specifies CASSQELAGGYNEQFF.

V usage is TRBV10-2 and J usage is TRBJ2-7; no definite D call. The germline CDR1 and CDR2 sequences are WSHSY and SAAADI. Trimming took 3 bases from V and 5 from J, leaving 11 bases between them. This CDR3 comprises 13 residues. CDR3 DNA: TGCGCCAGCAGTGATACCCCCGCGAACGAGCAGTACTTC. This encodes CASSDTPANEQYF.

This rearrangement joins TRBV5-6 to TRBJ2-5; 7 nucleotides align to TRBD1. J gave up 3 bases and V 5 bases, and 10 bases lay outside the gene matches. The CDR3 runs to 15 residues. Germline CDR1 SGHDT, CDR2 YYEEEE. The CDR3 sequence is CASSPLRGREETQYF. The CDR3 bases are TGTGCCAGCAGTCCCCTTAGGGGGCGCGAAGAGACCCAGTACTTC.

The chain links TRBV2 to TRBJ1-1, with D perhaps TRBD1 (5 bases). The V end was cut by 3 bases, the J end by 0 bases, with 8 bases between. Germline CDR1 and CDR2: SNHLY and FYNNEI. The CDR3 sequence is 14 residues long. For the CDR3, the DNA is TGTGCCAGCAGTGAGGCAGGGATGAACACTGAAGCTTTCTTT. This codes for CASSEAGMNTEAFF.